The next 30 T cell receptor beta chains were all read from a single sample in a study of blood T cells in healthy people across ages. With a J-beta primer mix and a sample-barcoded 5' primer, a second PCR ran roughly 6 to 12 cycles. MiXCR was run by TCRdb on the 5' RACE reads, yielding one entry per CDR3 protein. This table has roughly 930,000 distinct CDR3 sequences, around 48% appearing once. Sequencing input: blood. These receptors were obtained from a man aged 30 to 45 in good health.

This chain uses TRBV20-1 with TRBJ2-1; D unclear. This CDR3 is built from 15 residues. V shed 0 bases and J shed 0 bases, with 9 bases lying between them. CDR1 is DFQATT, CDR2 SNEGSKA, per germline (reference sequence). CDR3 sequence reads: CSARDQGSSYNEQFF. DNA of the CDR3: TGCAGTGCTAGAGATCAAGGTAGCTCCTACAATGAGCAGTTCTTC.

V gene TRBV7-9 combines with J gene TRBJ2-7, with 10 bases identical to TRBD1. This CDR3 is built from 14 residues. The germline V gene has CDR1 SEHNR and CDR2 FQNEAQ (reference sequence). Unmatched junction bases numbered 9, after V lost 6 bases and J lost 7 bases. CDR3: CASRMGQGFNEQYF. The CDR3 bases are TGTGCCAGCAGGATGGGACAGGGGTTTAATGAGCAGTACTTC.

This chain joins TRBV10-3 and TRBJ2-2; TRBD1 agrees at 9 bases. V gave up 6 bases and J gave up 4 bases; unmatched junction bases: 9. This CDR3 is built from 16 residues. Looked up from germline, CDR1 is ENHRY and CDR2 is SYGVKD. The CDR3 is CAIRRGQGTTTGELFF. The CDR3 DNA follows: TGTGCCATCAGGCGCGGACAGGGGACTACCACCGGGGAGCTGTTTTTT.

This rearrangement joins TRBV5-1 to TRBJ1-2; 7 bases line up with TRBD1. Germline CDR1 and CDR2: SGHRS and YFSETQ. The CDR3 consists of 14 residues. V shed 4 bases and J 4 bases; nucleotides not matched to a gene: 7. The CDR3 protein is CASSPGDRFYGYTF. In nucleotides, the CDR3 is TGCGCCAGCAGCCCGGGGGACAGATTCTATGGCTACACCTTC.

This sequence joins TRBV27 and TRBJ2-1; TRBD1 is a possible D gene (6 bases). The germline gives CDR1 MNHEY, CDR2 SMNVEV (reference sequence). V lost 5 bases and J 9 bases, leaving 11 bases between the germline ends. The CDR3 is 12 residues long. CDR3 in DNA: TGTGCCAGCAGTACACAGGGTACTGAGCAGTTCTTC. Amino acid sequence: CASSTQGTEQFF.

This clonotype was detected only a few times. CDR3: CSASRSYEQYF. In nucleotides, the CDR3 is TGCAGTGCTAGTAGGTCCTACGAGCAGTACTTC. The V and J genes are TRBV20-1 and TRBJ2-7, with no clear D. The CDR3 has 11 residues. V was clipped by 3 bases and J by 1 base, with 4 bases between them. Per germline, CDR1 DFQATT and CDR2 SNEGSKA (reference sequence).

The rearrangement uses TRBV5-1 and TRBJ2-3; D unclear. Germline assignment: CDR1 SGHRS and CDR2 YFSETQ. The CDR3 is made up of 14 amino acids. V was trimmed by 4 bases and J by 3 bases, leaving 12 bases between them. DNA of the CDR3: TGCGCCAGCAGCGGTGTGCAGATTACAGATACGCAGTATTTT. Translating gives CASSGVQITDTQYF.

This clonotype turned up a few times. V is TRBV20-1 and J is TRBJ2-3, with 11 bases lining up with TRBD1. Trimming at V came to 1 base and at J to 3 bases, leaving 12 bases not matched to a gene. CDR3 length: 18 amino acids. The germline gives CDR1 DFQATT, CDR2 SNEGSKA (reference sequence). CDR3 sequence reads: CSARGGLLGQGATDTQYF. The CDR3 bases are TGCAGTGCTAGAGGGGGACTGCTAGGACAGGGGGCAACAGATACGCAGTATTTT.

In this sample, this clonotype turned up a few times. This chain uses TRBV10-3 with TRBJ2-1, with D tentatively TRBD2 (7 bases). Looked up from germline, CDR1 is ENHRY and CDR2 is SYGVKD. The length of the CDR3 is 16 residues. V lost 4 bases, J lost 8 bases, and 21 bases lay in between. The CDR3 loop is CAISGVEGGTSDEQFF. CDR3 DNA sequence: TGTGCCATCAGTGGCGTGGAGGGAGGGACATCGGATGAGCAGTTCTTC.

In regard to this clonotype: A single base separates this from a much larger clone, so it may be a read error. The chain links TRBV7-2 to TRBJ2-4; perhaps TRBD1 as D (6 bases). The end of the DNA is better explained by TRBJ2-7, so the J call may be wrong. Per germline, CDR1 SGHTA and CDR2 FQGNSA. The CDR3 length is 15 residues. Here the CDR3 reads CAGSSSGQLSYEQYF. Written as DNA, the CDR3 is TGTGCCGGCAGCTCCAGTGGACAGCTCTCCTACGAGCAGTACTTC.

This clonotype was recorded a few times. CDR3 amino acids: CASKPYPIGQGSYNEQFF. The CDR3 DNA reads TGTGCCAGCAAACCCTATCCGATCGGACAGGGATCCTACAATGAGCAGTTCTTC. The J gene is TRBJ2-1, the V gene TRBV6-2 or TRBV6-3; 8 bases are a match to TRBD1. Germline-derived CDR1 and CDR2 are MNHEY and SVGEGT. V gave up 7 bases and J gave up 1 base; unmatched junction bases: 15. This CDR3 has 18 residues.

The chain links TRBV6-1 to TRBJ1-3; 12 nucleotides agree with TRBD1. Per the germline V gene, CDR1 is MNHNS and CDR2 is SASEGT. CDR3 length: 15 amino acids. The V gene end was trimmed by 7 bases and the J gene end by 4 bases; junction bases not matched to a gene: 5. The CDR3 DNA reads TGTGCCAGCACCTCCGGGACAGGGGGCGGAAACACCATATATTTT. Residues: CASTSGTGGGNTIYF.

The chain couples TRBV9 to TRBJ1-5; unclear D gene. Germline values: CDR1 SGDLS, CDR2 YYNGEE. This CDR3 region has 17 residues. Trimming removed 0 bases at V and 7 bases at J, with 20 bases between. CDR3 loop: CASSVEKVVGGRQPQHF. CDR3 nucleotides: TGTGCCAGCAGCGTAGAAAAAGTAGTTGGTGGCAGACAGCCCCAGCATTTT.

The chain combines TRBV5-1 with TRBJ2-4; D possibly uses TRBD1 or TRBD2 (5 bases each). CDR1 and CDR2 (germline): SGHRS, YFSETQ. CDR3 length equals 17 residues. V was cut by 0 bases and J by 0 bases, with 13 bases left in between. The CDR3 DNA reads as TGCGCCAGCAGCTTGGCCGGGGACCCGATAGCCAAAAACATTCAGTACTTC. Its translation is CASSLAGDPIAKNIQYF.

The chain carries TRBV28 and TRBJ2-7; 7 bases are shared with TRBD1. The J call is uncertain, as TRBJ2-5 better fits the DNA end. The CDR3 runs 14 residues. The germline gives CDR1 MDHEN, CDR2 SYDVKM. The CDR3 loop is CASSVTTGRETQYF. The DNA of the CDR3 is TGTGCCAGCAGTGTGACGACAGGGCGGGAGACCCAGTACTTC.

In this sample, this clonotype turned up a few times. The chain uses TRBV7-2 and TRBJ2-3; 15 nucleotides align to TRBD2. The germline CDR1 and CDR2 sequences are SGHTA and FQGNSA. Trimming took 4 bases from V and 8 from J; bases not matched to a gene: 10. The CDR3 length is 17 residues. The CDR3 loop reads CASSSGTSGGSRVTQYF. The CDR3 DNA reads as TGTGCCAGCAGCTCTGGGACTAGCGGGGGGTCACGGGTTACGCAGTATTTT.

This clonotype was counted a few times. This chain uses TRBV29-1 with TRBJ1-5; 7 nucleotides align to TRBD1. CDR1 SQVTM and CDR2 ANQGSEA come from the germline V gene. V lost 7 bases to trimming and J lost 5 bases; unmatched junction nucleotides: 8. The CDR3 sequence is 13 residues long. CDR3 sequence (DNA): TGCAGCGCAACAGACAGGGTAGATCAGCCCCAGCATTTT. Protein product: CSATDRVDQPQHF.

This clonotype was seen just once. This sequence joins TRBV12-3 or TRBV12-4 and TRBJ2-5; D perhaps matches TRBD1 (7 bases). V was pared by 10 bases and J by 4 bases, with 16 bases between. The CDR3 has 13 amino acids. The CDR3 sequence is CATLRQGLETQYF. CDR3 DNA: TGTGCCACCCTAAGACAGGGACTAGAGACCCAGTACTTC.

The sample holds a few counts of this clonotype. The chain has TRBV5-1 and TRBJ2-3, with 9 bases fitting TRBD2. The CDR3 runs to 15 residues. The V and J ends lost 9 bases and 2 bases, in that order; junction bases with no gene match: 10. Germline CDR1 SGHRS, CDR2 YFSETQ. CDR3: CATSSGGYNTDTQYF. CDR3 bases: TGCGCCACAAGTAGCGGGGGTTACAACACAGATACGCAGTATTTT.

The genes are TRBV6-1 and TRBJ2-1, with D possibly TRBD1 on 6 matching bases. The CDR3 covers 17 residues. The germline V gene has CDR1 MNHNS and CDR2 SASEGT. Trimming left V 6 bases short and J 8 bases short, with 26 bases between. CDR3 sequence (DNA): TGTGCCAGCAGACCCCGCACTGGACAGACCGGGTCCCATGAGCAGTTCTTC. Its translation: CASRPRTGQTGSHEQFF.

The chain uses TRBV14 and TRBJ2-5; no reliable D call. Between the trimmed V and J ends, which lost 0 bases and 3 bases, there was a span of 20 bases. The CDR3 length is 18 residues. Germline CDR1 reads SGHDN; CDR2 reads FVKESK. The CDR3 loop reads CASSQDRLARVVEETQYF. DNA for the CDR3: TGTGCCAGCAGCCAAGATCGGTTAGCAAGGGTAGTGGAAGAGACCCAGTACTTC.

The chain combines TRBV20-1 with TRBJ1-5; D is perhaps TRBD1 (5 bases). Germline V lookup: CDR1 DFQATT, CDR2 SNEGSKA (reference sequence). The CDR3 runs to 13 residues. The germline V and J ends were trimmed by 5 bases and 6 bases, with 14 bases remaining between them. In DNA form, the CDR3 reads TGCAGTGCTCTTGCAGGGCCCTCTCAGCCCCAGCATTTT. Its protein is CSALAGPSQPQHF.

In its sample, this clonotype was seen a few times. CDR3 sequence (DNA): TGTGCCAGCAGCGAGCAGGGGACTACAACTAATGAAAAACTGTTTTTT. This encodes CASSEQGTTTNEKLFF. V usage is TRBV4-2 and J usage is TRBJ1-4, with a tentative D call TRBD1 (6 bases). Trimming took 5 bases from V and 0 from J, leaving 13 bases between them. The CDR3 sequence is 16 residues long. Per germline, CDR1 LGHNA and CDR2 YNFKEQ.

CDR3 region: CASSQRQCTGSDQPQHF. The CDR3 coding sequence is TGCGCCAGCAGCCAACGTCAGTGTACGGGGTCAGATCAGCCCCAGCATTTT. The rearrangement uses TRBV4-1 and TRBJ1-5; D not resolved. In germline, CDR1 is MGHRA, CDR2 YSYEKL. The CDR3 covers 17 residues. V was pared by 2 bases and J by 5 bases, with 19 bases between.

The rearrangement links TRBV29-1 to TRBJ1-2; no reliable D call. This CDR3 is built from 13 residues. The V gene's germline CDR1 is SQVTM and CDR2 ANQGSEA. CDR3: CAITAGELYGYTF. CDR3 DNA: TGCGCCATTACAGCAGGAGAGCTCTATGGCTACACCTTC.

The V call is TRBV4-2, the J call TRBJ2-1, with 7 bases fitting TRBD1. The V gene end was trimmed by 0 bases and the J gene end by 2 bases; junction bases not matched to a gene: 4. There are 16 residues in the CDR3. The germline V gene encodes CDR1 LGHNA and CDR2 YNFKEQ. CDR3 nucleotides: TGTGCCAGCAGCCAAGATCCGCAGGGGGCCTACAATGAGCAGTTCTTC. Its protein product is CASSQDPQGAYNEQFF.

Concerning this clonotype: Its ends do not fully match the called genes, so a read error is possible. The chain carries TRBV12-3 or TRBV12-4 and TRBJ1-1, with D perhaps matching TRBD1 (5 bases). The CDR3 runs to 14 residues. The CDR3 sequence: CANSAETGFTEAFF. CDR3 coding DNA: TGTGCCAACAGTGCCGAAACAGGCTTCACTGAAGCTTTCTTT.

The V gene is TRBV7-2, the J gene TRBJ1-1; TRBD1 might be the D (5 bases). The germline V gene has CDR1 SGHTA and CDR2 FQGNSA. Trimming took 5 bases from V and 10 from J, leaving 11 bases between them. The CDR3 totals 11 residues. This CDR3 reads CASSPRGGAFF. CDR3 coding DNA: TGTGCCAGCAGCCCTCGTGGGGGAGCTTTCTTT.

The chain employs TRBV5-1 and TRBJ2-5; 7 nucleotides align to TRBD2. The J call may be faulty, since TRBJ2-7 better matches the DNA end. The CDR3 sequence is 15 residues long. CDR1 and CDR2 (germline): SGHRS, YFSETQ. The CDR3 protein is CASSLGFGTTLEQYF. In nucleotides, the CDR3 is TGCGCCAGCAGCTTGGGCTTTGGGACTACCCTCGAGCAGTACTTC.

This chain connects TRBV6-4 to TRBJ2-1, with D possibly TRBD1 on 6 matching bases. The CDR3 has 16 residues. Germline V lookup: CDR1 MRHNA, CDR2 SNTAGT. The V gene lost 0 bases and the J gene lost 8 bases, with 17 bases spanning the gap. The CDR3 DNA follows: TGTGCCAGCAGTGACTCGTCTAGCAGGGGTTTGGATGAGCAGTTCTTC. Its protein is CASSDSSSRGLDEQFF.